In this sample, the clone carrying this TCR beta chain turned up a few times. Its specificity is not known. Reverse transcribed after extraction, RNA yielded cDNA as the sequencing template. Measured with immunoSEQ multiplex PCR; TCRdb has only the in-frame clones, and not every one. The sample records 120,000 or so clones, around 60% being singletons. This CDR3 has 14 amino acids. In germline, CDR1 is SGHRS, CDR2 YFSETQ. Losses at the gene ends were 3 bases for V and 5 bases for J; bases not matched to a gene: 4. Treatment noted: oral pan-JAK inhibitor, 5-10 mg twice daily. These data originate in a study of CD8+ T cells in alopecia areata. Looking at the study overall: Administration of oral tofacitinib to treated patients was at 5 to 10 mg twice daily. The study's findings and limits: A single nonresponder leaves the baseline CD8+ expansion link to response uncertain. Possibly because of HLA-related factors, TCR sharing was less clear across patients than in mice.

The sample here was CD4+ T cells sorted from blood, taken at week 4, from a patient treated with tofacitinib. This chain uses TRBV5-1 with TRBJ2-1; 8 bases line up with TRBD2. This receptor was obtained from a human donor with alopecia areata. CDR3 nucleotides: TGCGCCAGCAGCTCCGCGGGAGGACACAATGAGCAGTTCTTC. Translated, it gives CASSSAGGHNEQFF.